This T cell receptor (beta chain) is drawn from a study of siplizumab effects on memory and regulatory T cells. As for the study in general: The authors ran mixed lymphocyte reactions in pairs, with siplizumab at 0.9 to 1 ug/mL or without drug.

Concerning this clone: Its specificity is not known.

Study conclusions and caveats: The mapping of alloreactive clones to unstimulated subsets covered only a minor fraction of them. In the presence of siplizumab, alloreactive sequences traceable to unstimulated CD4+ memory cells were significantly reduced.

The mixed lymphocyte reaction cells underwent coculture at 37°C for around six days. Labelling reagents were assigned as CFSE for responder PBMCs and Violet Dye for stimulator PBMCs, which were mixed 1:1. Looked up from germline, CDR1 is LNHNV and CDR2 is YYDKDF (reference sequence). The CDR3 contains 14 residues. The V end lost 5 bases, the J end lost 2 bases, and 10 bases lay between the germline ends. Using immunoSEQ multiplex PCR, the repertoire was profiled, and TCRdb retains in-frame clones only, with some absent. The table lists roughly 9,900 clones, almost 40% of them singletons, with 8.6% in the top ten.

Material: CFSE-low (dividing) CD4+ T cells sorted from an allogeneic mixed lymphocyte reaction. This clonotype was sampled from a human donor in good health; the cells came from an allogeneic mixed lymphocyte reaction. The chain combines TRBV15 with TRBJ1-3; TRBD1 is a possible D gene (6 bases). The CDR3 DNA follows: TGTGCCACCAGCCCGGGACATCCTGGAAACACCATATATTTT. Translated, it gives CATSPGHPGNTIYF.